This T cell receptor (beta chain) was sequenced during a study of T cells in localized non-small cell lung cancer (dated by TCRdb to about 2020). With regard to the full study: The study analyzed T cell repertoires of a few hundred early-stage NSCLC patients, comparing tumors and uninvolved tumor-adjacent lungs. All 240 or so NSCLC patients in the cohort were treatment-naive and had localized lung tumors that were resected. A mean age of approximately 66 years was recorded for the NSCLC patients, of whom 129 were male and 95 to 110 were female. Summary of the overall study and its limitations: A median of about 50 of the top 100 tumor clones turned up in the paired uninvolved adjacent lung, and 28 of those clones also ranked among the top 100 of that same adjacent lung. Because multi-region tumor sequencing was not performed, intratumor heterogeneity could not be ruled out. Higher blood T cell density associated with longer overall survival, while higher adjacent-lung clonality associated with shorter survival. Because the study design was exploratory, TCR variables were selected using unadjusted p-values without false-discovery rate correction. Uninvolved tumor-adjacent lung showed the highest T cell clonality, higher than tumor, which suggests more focused antigenic responses in the adjacent lung.

Regarding this clone: It has no known antigen specificity. No base-level quality is on record; no much larger clone is a single base apart.

At diagnosis, tumor, uninvolved tumor-adjacent lung and peripheral blood were collected and then preserved as a mix of FFPE and fresh-frozen material. For TCR repertoire profiling, blood samples were analyzed as peripheral blood mononuclear cells. CDR1 is given as MNHNS and CDR2 as SASEGT, both from the germline V gene. V drops 8 bases and J drops 4 bases, leaving 16 bases in between. Spanning cysteine to phenylalanine, the CDR3 consists of 14 amino acids. Left in the record is the CDR3 DNA by itself, 42 bases read in frame from the first base. TCR beta CDR3 regions were sequenced from DNA using the immunoSEQ Assay. The source study handled its data this way. T cell density was computed as TCR beta template counts normalized to usable DNA estimated by amplifying housekeeping genes. Richness was estimated with the preseqR package, extrapolating to 400,000 templates for PBMC samples and 120,000 templates for tissue samples. Clonality was defined as one minus Pielou's evenness. Tissue-enriched TCRs were identified through differential abundance testing performed on productive amino-acid clonotypes, with a minimum total count of 5 and an alpha of 0.1. The Jaccard Index and the Morisita Overlap Index were used to quantify repertoire overlap between compartments. TCR beta CDR3s were clustered by GLIPH together with public tetramer-defined viral CDR3s, and at least three viral sequences plus V-gene enrichment were required for viral motifs. TCRdb stores this immuneACCESS table with in-frame sequences only. Part of the clones is absent; in the studies checked, under half of the shortfall reflects unresolved V genes, and no reason is known for the rest. V and J calls and clone size are copied from that table; D and trimming were computed from the DNA. The sample records approximately 60,000 clones, approximately 87% of which are singletons. Clones ranked in the top ten supply approximately 2% of the sample.

Source: peripheral blood, taken before any cancer treatment. Recombination connected TRBV6-1 to TRBJ2-3; TRBD2 is a possible D gene, resting on 7 matching bases. This TCR came from a woman aged 40 to 75 with stage I lung adenocarcinoma. In nucleotides, the sequence is TGTGCCAGCTCACCGGGGGGCGTTTCAGATACGCAGTATTTT. It translates to CASSPGGVSDTQYF.